This T cell receptor (beta chain) comes out of a study of blood T cell repertoires in COVID-19. Across the study: The analysed material was cDNA or gDNA that came from T cells, B-cell-depleted T cells, or PBMCs.

In its sample, this clone was seen a few times. CDR3 length equals 15 residues. Per germline, CDR1 SNHLY and CDR2 FYNNEI. The ends were cut back, 6 bases at V and 0 bases at J, with 12 bases in the middle. Methods used by the authors: Counts of nucleated cells, estimated from reference gene primer amplification, were obtained. Repertoires were generated with immunoSEQ multiplex PCR, while TCRdb's copy carries only in-frame clones and drops some. V and J calls and clone size come straight from that table; D and trimming were deduced from the DNA. Of some 390,000 clones listed, 85% to 90% were seen once; the top ten hold about 3%.

The chain has TRBV2 and TRBJ2-1; D possibly corresponds to TRBD1 (6 bases). The material sequenced was peripheral blood. This TCR derives from a human donor in a cohort sampled during active COVID-19. The CDR3 reads CASSAGTSSYNEQFF. In DNA form, the CDR3 reads TGTGCCAGCAGCGCCGGGACAAGCTCCTACAATGAGCAGTTCTTC. The complete variable domain, with remaining parts taken from reference TRBV2 and TRBJ2-1, reads EPEVTQTPSHQVTQMGQEVILRCVPISNHLYFYWYRQILGQKVEFLVSFYNNEISEKSEIFDDQFSVERPDGSNFTLKIRSTKLEDSAMYFCASSAGTSSYNEQFFGPGTRLTVL.